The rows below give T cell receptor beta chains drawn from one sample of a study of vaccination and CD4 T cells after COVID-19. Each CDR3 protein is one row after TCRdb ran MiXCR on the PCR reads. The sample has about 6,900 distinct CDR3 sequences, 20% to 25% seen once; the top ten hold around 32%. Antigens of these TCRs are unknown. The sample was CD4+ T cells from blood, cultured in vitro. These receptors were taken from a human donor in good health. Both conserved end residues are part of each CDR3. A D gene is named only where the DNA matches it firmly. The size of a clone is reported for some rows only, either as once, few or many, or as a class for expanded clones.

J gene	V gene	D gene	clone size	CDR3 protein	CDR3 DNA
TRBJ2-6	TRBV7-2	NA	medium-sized	CASSLPGKVLTF	TGTGCCAGCAGCTTGCCGGGGAAAGTCCTGACTTTC
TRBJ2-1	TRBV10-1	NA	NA	CASNGGQGINEQFF	TGCGCCAGCAACGGAGGGCAGGGGATCAATGAGCAGTTCTTC
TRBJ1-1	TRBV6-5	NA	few	CASSYSGGTLNTEAFF	TGTGCCAGCAGTTACTCTGGCGGGACCTTGAACACTGAAGCTTTCTTT
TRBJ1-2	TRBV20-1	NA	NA	CSASQINYGYTF	TGCAGTGCTTCGCAGATTAACTATGGCTACACCTTC
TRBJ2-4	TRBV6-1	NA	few	CASRPPQVAKNIQYF	TGTGCCAGCAGGCCCCCTCAGGTGGCCAAAAACATTCAGTACTTC
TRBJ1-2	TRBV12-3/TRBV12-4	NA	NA	CASSPGYQGTGGYTF	TGTGCCAGCAGTCCCGGTTATCAGGGGACCGGCGGCTACACCTTC
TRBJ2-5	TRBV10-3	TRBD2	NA	CAISSGGAAETQYF	TGTGCCATCAGTTCCGGGGGGGCCGCAGAGACCCAGTACTTC
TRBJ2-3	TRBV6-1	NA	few	CASAGAGSFTDTQYF	TGTGCCAGCGCGGGTGCAGGGTCGTTCACAGATACGCAGTATTTT
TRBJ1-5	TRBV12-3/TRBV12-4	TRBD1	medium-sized	CASSSGTDNQPQHF	TGTGCCAGCAGTTCTGGGACAGACAATCAGCCCCAGCATTTT
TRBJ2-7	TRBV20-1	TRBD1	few	CSATPDRGEQYF	TGCAGTGCTACCCCCGACAGGGGCGAGCAGTACTTC
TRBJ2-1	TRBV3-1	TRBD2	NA	CASSQERERTSVYNEQFF	TGTGCCAGCAGCCAAGAGAGGGAAAGGACTAGCGTTTACAATGAGCAGTTCTTC
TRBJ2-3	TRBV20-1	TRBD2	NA	CSAREGPFYTDTQYF	TGCAGTGCCAGGGAGGGACCCTTCTACACAGATACGCAGTATTTT
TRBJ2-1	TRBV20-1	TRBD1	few	CSAPGQGIYNEQFF	TGCAGTGCTCCGGGACAGGGTATCTACAATGAGCAGTTCTTC
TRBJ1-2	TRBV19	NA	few	CASSIGRADGYTF	TGTGCCAGTAGTATAGGGAGAGCGGATGGCTACACCTTC
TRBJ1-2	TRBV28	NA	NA	CASSSTDSFNGYTF	TGTGCCAGCAGTTCTACGGACAGTTTTAATGGCTACACCTTC
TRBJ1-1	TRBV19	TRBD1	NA	CASSRDGTGVTEAFF	TGTGCCAGTAGTAGGGATGGGACAGGGGTCACTGAAGCTTTCTTT
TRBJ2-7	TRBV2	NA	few	CASRGEVYEQYF	TGTGCCAGCAGGGGGGAAGTCTACGAGCAGTACTTC
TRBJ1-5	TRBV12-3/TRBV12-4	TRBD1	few	CASSGQGTEPQHF	TGTGCCAGCAGTGGACAGGGTACGGAGCCCCAGCATTTT
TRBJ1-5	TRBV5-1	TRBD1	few	CASSWTGDQPQHF	TGCGCCAGCAGCTGGACAGGGGACCAGCCCCAGCATTTT
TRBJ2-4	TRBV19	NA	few	CASSMGVSIVQYF	TGTGCCAGTAGTATGGGGGTATCGATCGTTCAGTACTTC
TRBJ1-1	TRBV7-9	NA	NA	CASSQFGGEIEAFF	TGTGCCAGCAGCCAGTTTGGAGGGGAGATTGAAGCTTTCTTT
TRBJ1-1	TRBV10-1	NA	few	CASSEGARGEAFF	TGCGCCAGCAGTGAGGGGGCAAGGGGTGAAGCTTTCTTT
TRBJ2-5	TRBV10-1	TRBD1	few	CASSDGTGADQETQYF	TGCGCCAGCAGTGATGGGACAGGGGCTGACCAAGAGACCCAGTACTTC
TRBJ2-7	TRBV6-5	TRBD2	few	CASSFTSGAYEQYF	TGTGCCAGCAGTTTTACTAGCGGGGCTTACGAGCAGTACTTC
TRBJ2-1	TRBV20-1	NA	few	CSARDLTPINEQFF	TGCAGTGCTAGAGATTTAACCCCCATCAATGAGCAGTTCTTC
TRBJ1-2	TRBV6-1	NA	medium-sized	CASSGDIIGYTF	TGTGCCAGCAGTGGGGACATCATCGGCTACACCTTC
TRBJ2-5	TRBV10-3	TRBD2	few	CAISEPGLAFETQYF	TGTGCCATCAGTGAACCGGGACTAGCTTTCGAGACCCAGTACTTC
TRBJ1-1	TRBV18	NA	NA	CASSPNSLNTEAFF	TGTGCCAGCTCACCTAACAGTTTGAACACTGAAGCTTTCTTT
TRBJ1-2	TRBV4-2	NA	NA	CASSQDLVVGYTF	TGTGCCAGCAGCCAAGATCTAGTTGTGGGCTACACCTTC
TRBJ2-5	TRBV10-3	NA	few	CAISEGPGGETQYF	TGTGCCATCAGTGAGGGGCCAGGGGGGGAGACCCAGTACTTC
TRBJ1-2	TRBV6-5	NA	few	CASSYSGTGNGYTF	TGTGCCAGCAGTTATTCCGGGACGGGAAATGGCTACACCTTC
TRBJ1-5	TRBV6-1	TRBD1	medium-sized	CASTSTGIQPQHF	TGTGCCAGCACCTCGACAGGGATTCAGCCCCAGCATTTT
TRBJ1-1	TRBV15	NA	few	CATSRGNTEAFF	TGTGCCACCAGCCGGGGGAACACTGAAGCTTTCTTT
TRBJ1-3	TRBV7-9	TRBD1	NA	CASSRGTAQGDTIYF	TGTGCCAGCAGCCGCGGGACAGCCCAAGGGGACACCATATATTTT
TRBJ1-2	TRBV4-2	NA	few	CASSQGSGKTYGYTF	TGTGCCAGCAGCCAAGGTAGCGGCAAGACTTATGGCTACACCTTC
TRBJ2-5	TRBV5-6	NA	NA	CASSLQGSSETQYF	TGTGCCAGCAGCTTGCAAGGTAGCTCGGAGACCCAGTACTTC
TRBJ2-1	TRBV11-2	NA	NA	CASSNQGTGNNEQFF	TGTGCCAGCAGCAATCAGGGTACTGGTAACAATGAGCAGTTCTTC
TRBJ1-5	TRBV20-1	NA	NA	CSARNRAGQPQHF	TGCAGTGCTAGAAATAGGGCCGGTCAGCCCCAGCATTTT
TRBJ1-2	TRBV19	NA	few	CASSQDRRAYGYTF	TGTGCCAGTAGCCAGGACAGACGGGCCTATGGCTACACCTTC
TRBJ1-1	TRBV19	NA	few	CASSIVMGDTEAFF	TGTGCCAGTAGTATAGTGATGGGAGACACTGAAGCTTTCTTT
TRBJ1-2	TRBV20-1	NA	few	CSAKALTKAYGYTF	TGCAGTGCTAAAGCCCTTACCAAAGCCTATGGCTACACCTTC
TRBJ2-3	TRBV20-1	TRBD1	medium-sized	CSASYLDRGFTDTQYF	TGCAGTGCTAGCTACCTGGACAGGGGATTTACAGATACGCAGTATTTT
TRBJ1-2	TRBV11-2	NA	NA	CASSLAYEGVHGYTF	TGTGCCAGCAGCTTAGCGTATGAGGGGGTTCATGGCTACACCTTC
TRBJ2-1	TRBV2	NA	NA	CASSPDTFDEQFF	TGTGCCAGCAGTCCTGACACGTTCGATGAGCAGTTCTTC
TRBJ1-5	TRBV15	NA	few	CATSRDRGDIQHF	TGTGCCACCAGCAGAGATCGGGGGGACATTCAGCATTTT
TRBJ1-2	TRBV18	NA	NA	CASSPPSVGGEDGYTF	TGTGCCAGCTCACCACCGAGCGTCGGGGGCGAAGATGGCTACACCTTC
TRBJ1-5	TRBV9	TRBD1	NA	CASSGGQGWDQPQHF	TGTGCCAGCAGCGGCGGACAGGGTTGGGATCAGCCCCAGCATTTT
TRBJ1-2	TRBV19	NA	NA	CASKSGGSGYTF	TGTGCCAGTAAGTCTGGGGGCAGTGGCTACACCTTC
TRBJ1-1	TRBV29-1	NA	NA	CSADLMNTEAFF	TGCAGCGCAGACCTCATGAACACTGAAGCTTTCTTT
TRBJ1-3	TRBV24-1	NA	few	CATSDSEGGGAHRSTIYF	TGTGCCACCAGTGATTCCGAAGGGGGAGGGGCCCATCGAAGCACCATATATTTT
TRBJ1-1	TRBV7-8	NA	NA	CASSLVTAEAFF	TGTGCCAGCAGCTTAGTAACAGCTGAAGCTTTCTTT
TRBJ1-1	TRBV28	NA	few	CASSPLQGMVTEAFF	TGTGCCAGCAGTCCCCTACAGGGTATGGTCACTGAAGCTTTCTTT
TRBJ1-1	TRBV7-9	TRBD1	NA	CASSLVRTGVDHTEAFF	TGTGCCAGCAGCTTAGTACGGACAGGGGTGGATCACACTGAAGCTTTCTTT
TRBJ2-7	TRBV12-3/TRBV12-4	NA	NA	CASTSQGRTYEQYF	TGTGCCAGCACCAGCCAGGGGCGGACCTACGAGCAGTACTTC
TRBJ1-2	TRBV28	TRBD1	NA	CASSLTRDSYLYRSYGYTF	TGTGCCAGCAGTTTAACCCGGGACAGCTACCTCTATCGCTCCTATGGCTACACCTTC
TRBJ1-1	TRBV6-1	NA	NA	CAARRGRTGEAFF	TGTGCCGCCCGCAGGGGCAGGACCGGTGAAGCTTTCTTT
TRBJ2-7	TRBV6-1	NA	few	CASSPYRENYEQYF	TGTGCCAGCAGCCCTTACAGGGAAAACTACGAGCAGTACTTC
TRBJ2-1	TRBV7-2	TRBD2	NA	CASSLAGLNYNEQFF	TGTGCCAGCAGCTTAGCGGGACTAAATTACAATGAGCAGTTCTTC
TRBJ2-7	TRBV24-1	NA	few	CATGKCEQYF	TGTGCCACCGGAAAATGCGAGCAGTACTTC
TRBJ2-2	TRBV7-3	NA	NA	CASSQDRRATGELFF	TGTGCCAGCAGCCAAGACAGAAGGGCAACCGGGGAGCTGTTTTTT